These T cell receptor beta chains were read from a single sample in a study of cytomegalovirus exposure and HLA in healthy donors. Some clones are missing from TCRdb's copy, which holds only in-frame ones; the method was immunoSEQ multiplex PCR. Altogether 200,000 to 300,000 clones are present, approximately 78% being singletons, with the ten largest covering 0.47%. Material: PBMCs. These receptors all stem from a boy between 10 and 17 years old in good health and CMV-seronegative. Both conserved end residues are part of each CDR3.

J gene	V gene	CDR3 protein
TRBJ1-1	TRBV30	CAWTRGTNTEAFF
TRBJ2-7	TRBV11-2	CASSTIRDGEQYF
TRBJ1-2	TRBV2	CANIQQANYGYTF
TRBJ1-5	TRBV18	CASSSGNQPQHF
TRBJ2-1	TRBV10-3	CAIKLSGSSSSYNEQFF
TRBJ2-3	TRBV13	CASSSGLAGARDTQYF
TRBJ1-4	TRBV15	CATSRDIVARQGTTNEKLFF
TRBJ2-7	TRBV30	CAWKTGRFSYEQYF
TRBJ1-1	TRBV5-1	CASTFFVGGNPAGATEAFF
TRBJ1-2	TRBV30	CAWSFPPGSYGYTF